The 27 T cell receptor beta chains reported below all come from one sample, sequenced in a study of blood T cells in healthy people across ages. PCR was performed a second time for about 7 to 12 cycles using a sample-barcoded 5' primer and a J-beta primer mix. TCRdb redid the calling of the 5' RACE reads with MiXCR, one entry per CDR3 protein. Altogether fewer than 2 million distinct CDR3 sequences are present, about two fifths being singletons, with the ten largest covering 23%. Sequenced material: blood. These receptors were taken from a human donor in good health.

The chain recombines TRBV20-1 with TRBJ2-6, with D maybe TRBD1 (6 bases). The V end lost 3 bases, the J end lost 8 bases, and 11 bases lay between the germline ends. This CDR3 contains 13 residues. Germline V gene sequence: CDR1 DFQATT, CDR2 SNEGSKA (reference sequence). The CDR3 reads CSASPQGTNVLTF. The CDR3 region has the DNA TGCAGTGCTAGTCCCCAGGGGACCAACGTCCTGACTTTC.

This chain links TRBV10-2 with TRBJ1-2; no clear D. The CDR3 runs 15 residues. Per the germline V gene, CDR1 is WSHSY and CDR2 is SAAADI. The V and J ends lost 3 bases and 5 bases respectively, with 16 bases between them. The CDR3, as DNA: TGCGCCAGCAGTGAACAACCCTTCAAAGGGTATGGCTACACCTTC. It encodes CASSEQPFKGYGYTF.

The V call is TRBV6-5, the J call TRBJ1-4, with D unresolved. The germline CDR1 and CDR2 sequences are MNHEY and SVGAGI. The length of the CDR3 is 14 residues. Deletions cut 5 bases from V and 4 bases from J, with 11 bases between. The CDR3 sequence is CASSLGWGNEKLFF. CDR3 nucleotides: TGTGCCAGCAGTCTAGGGTGGGGTAATGAAAAACTGTTTTTT.

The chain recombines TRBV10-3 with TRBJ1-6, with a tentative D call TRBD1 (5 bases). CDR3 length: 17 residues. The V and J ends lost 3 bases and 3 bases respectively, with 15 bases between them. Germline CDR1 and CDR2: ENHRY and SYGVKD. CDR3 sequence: CAISEVSQGHYNSPLHF. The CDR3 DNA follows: TGTGCCATCAGTGAAGTATCGCAGGGCCACTATAATTCACCCCTCCACTTT.

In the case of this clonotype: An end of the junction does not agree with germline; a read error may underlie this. CDR3 protein: CASSLTGTGVYGQYF. The CDR3 DNA follows: TGTGCCAGCAGCTTAACCGGGACAGGGGTATACGGGCAGTACTTC. This rearrangement joins TRBV7-2 to TRBJ2-7, with 10 positions matching TRBD1. The germline V gene encodes CDR1 SGHTA and CDR2 FQGNSA. CDR3 length: 15 amino acids.

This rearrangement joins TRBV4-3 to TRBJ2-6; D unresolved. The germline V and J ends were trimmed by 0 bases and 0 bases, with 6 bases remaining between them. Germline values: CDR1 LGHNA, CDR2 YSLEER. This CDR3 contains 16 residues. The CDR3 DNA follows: TGCGCCAGCAGCCAAGATTGGTACTCTGGGGCCAACGTCCTGACTTTC. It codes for CASSQDWYSGANVLTF.

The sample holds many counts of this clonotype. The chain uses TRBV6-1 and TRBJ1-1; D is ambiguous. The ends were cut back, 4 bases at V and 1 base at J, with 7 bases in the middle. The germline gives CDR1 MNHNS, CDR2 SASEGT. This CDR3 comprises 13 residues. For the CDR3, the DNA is TGTGCCAGCAGTGCGACATGGAACACTGAAGCTTTCTTT. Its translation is CASSATWNTEAFF.

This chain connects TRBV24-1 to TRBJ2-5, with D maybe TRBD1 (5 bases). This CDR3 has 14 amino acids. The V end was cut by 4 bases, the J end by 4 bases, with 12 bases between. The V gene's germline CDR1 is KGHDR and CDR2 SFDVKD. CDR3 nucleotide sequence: TGTGCCACCAGTGAAACAGGTTGGGTAGAGACCCAGTACTTC. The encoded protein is CATSETGWVETQYF.

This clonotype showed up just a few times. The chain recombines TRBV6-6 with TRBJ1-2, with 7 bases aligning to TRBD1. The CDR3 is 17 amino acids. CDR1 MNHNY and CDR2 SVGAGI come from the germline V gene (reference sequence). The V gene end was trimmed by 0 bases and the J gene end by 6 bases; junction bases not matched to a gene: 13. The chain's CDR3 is CASSYSIPEQQGNGYTF. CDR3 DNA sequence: TGTGCCAGCAGTTACTCGATTCCGGAACAACAGGGGAATGGCTACACCTTC.

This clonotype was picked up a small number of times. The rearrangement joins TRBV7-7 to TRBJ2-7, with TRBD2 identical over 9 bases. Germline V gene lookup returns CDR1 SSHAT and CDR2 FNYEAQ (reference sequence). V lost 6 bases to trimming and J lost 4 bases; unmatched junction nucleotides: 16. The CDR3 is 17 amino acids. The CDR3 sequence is CASRTLSGLAGTYEQYF. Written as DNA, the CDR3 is TGTGCCAGCAGAACCCTTAGCGGCCTAGCGGGGACTTACGAGCAGTACTTC.

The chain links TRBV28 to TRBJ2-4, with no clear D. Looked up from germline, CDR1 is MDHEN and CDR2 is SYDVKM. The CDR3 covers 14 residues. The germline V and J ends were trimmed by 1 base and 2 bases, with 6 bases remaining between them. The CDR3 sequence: CASSLFDPKNIQYF. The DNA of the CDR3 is TGTGCCAGCAGTTTATTTGATCCCAAAAACATTCAGTACTTC.

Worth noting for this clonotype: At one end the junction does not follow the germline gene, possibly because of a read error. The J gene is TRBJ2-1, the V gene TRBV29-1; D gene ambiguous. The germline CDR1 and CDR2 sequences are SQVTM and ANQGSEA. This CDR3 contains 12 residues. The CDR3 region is CSVEISRNERFF. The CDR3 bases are TGCAGCGTTGAGATCAGTAGGAATGAGCGGTTCTTC.

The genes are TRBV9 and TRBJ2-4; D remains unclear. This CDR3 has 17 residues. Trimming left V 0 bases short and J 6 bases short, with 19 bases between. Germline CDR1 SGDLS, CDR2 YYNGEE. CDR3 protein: CASSVGAQRQTTNIQYF. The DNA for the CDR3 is TGTGCCAGCAGCGTAGGGGCCCAACGTCAGACAACAAACATTCAGTACTTC.

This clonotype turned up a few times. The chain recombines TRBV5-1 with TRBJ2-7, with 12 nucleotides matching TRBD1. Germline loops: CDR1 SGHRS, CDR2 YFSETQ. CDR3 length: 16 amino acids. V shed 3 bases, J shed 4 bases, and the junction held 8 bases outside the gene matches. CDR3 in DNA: TGCGCCAGCAGCTCCGTCCGGGACAGGGGGCGATACGAGCAGTACTTC. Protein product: CASSSVRDRGRYEQYF.

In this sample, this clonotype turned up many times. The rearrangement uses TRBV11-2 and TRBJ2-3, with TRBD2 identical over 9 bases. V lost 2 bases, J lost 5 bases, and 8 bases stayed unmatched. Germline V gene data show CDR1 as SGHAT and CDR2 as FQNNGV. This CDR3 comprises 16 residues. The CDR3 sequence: CASSLLRGGRIDTQYF. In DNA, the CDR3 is TGTGCCAGCAGCTTATTGCGGGGGGGCCGAATAGATACGCAGTATTTT.

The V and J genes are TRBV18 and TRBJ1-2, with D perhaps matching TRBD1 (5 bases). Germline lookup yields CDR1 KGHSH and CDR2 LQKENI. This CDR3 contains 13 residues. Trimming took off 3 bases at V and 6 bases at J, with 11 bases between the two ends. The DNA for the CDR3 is TGTGCCAGCTCACCTTTCGCGGGGGATGGCTACACCTTC. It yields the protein CASSPFAGDGYTF.

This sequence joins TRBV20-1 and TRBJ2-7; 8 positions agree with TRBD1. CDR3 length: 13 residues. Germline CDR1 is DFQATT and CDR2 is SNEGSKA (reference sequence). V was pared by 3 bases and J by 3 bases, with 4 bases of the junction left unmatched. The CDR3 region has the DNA TGCAGTGCTAGTCAGGGGGCCTACTACGAGCAGTACTTC. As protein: CSASQGAYYEQYF.

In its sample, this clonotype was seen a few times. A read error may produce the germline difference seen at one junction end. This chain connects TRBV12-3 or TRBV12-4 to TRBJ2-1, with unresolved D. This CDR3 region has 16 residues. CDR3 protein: CASSSPLINYYNGQFF. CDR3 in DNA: TGTGCCAGCAGTTCCCCCCTTATAAACTACTACAATGGGCAGTTCTTC.

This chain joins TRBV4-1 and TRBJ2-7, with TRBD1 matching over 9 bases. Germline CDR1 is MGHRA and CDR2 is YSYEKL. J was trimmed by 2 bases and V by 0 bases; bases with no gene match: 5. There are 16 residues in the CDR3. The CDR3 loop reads CASSQDPGTGTYEQYF. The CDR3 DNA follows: TGCGCCAGCAGCCAAGATCCCGGGACAGGGACCTACGAGCAGTACTTC.

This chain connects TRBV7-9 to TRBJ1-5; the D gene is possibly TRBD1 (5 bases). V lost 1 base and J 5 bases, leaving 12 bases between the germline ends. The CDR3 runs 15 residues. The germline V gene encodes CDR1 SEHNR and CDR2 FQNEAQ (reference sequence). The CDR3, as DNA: TGTGCCAGCAGCTTAGGTCACCCGGGGGATCAGCCCCAGCATTTT. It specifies CASSLGHPGDQPQHF.

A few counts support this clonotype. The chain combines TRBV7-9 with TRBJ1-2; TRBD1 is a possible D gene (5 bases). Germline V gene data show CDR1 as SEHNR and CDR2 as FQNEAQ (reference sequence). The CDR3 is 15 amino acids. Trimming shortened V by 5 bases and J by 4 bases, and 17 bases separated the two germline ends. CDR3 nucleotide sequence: TGTGCCAGCAGCGGACCCGGGACGTTAATCTATGGCTACACCTTC. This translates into CASSGPGTLIYGYTF.

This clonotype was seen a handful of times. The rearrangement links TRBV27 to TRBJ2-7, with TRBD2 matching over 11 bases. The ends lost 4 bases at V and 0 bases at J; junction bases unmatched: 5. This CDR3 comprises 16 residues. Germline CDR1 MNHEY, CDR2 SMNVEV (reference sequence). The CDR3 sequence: CASSSITSGSSYEQYF. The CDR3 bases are TGTGCCAGCAGTTCAATTACTAGCGGGAGCTCCTACGAGCAGTACTTC.

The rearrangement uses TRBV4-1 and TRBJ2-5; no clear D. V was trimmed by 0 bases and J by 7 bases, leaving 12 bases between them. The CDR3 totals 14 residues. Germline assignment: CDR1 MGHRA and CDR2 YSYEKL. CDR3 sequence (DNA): TGCGCCAGCAGCCAAGATCTAAATAAGGGGACCCAGTACTTC. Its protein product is CASSQDLNKGTQYF.

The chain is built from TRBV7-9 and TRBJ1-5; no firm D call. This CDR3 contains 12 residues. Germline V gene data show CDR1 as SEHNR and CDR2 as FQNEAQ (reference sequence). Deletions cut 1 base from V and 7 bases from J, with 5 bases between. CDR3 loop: CASSLDWQPQHF. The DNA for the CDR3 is TGTGCCAGCAGCTTAGACTGGCAGCCCCAGCATTTT.

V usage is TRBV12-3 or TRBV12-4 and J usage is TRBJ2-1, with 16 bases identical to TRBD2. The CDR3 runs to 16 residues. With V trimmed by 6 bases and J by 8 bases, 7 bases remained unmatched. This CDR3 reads CASRFGTSGGAYEQFF. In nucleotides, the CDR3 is TGTGCCAGCAGATTCGGGACTAGCGGGGGGGCCTATGAGCAGTTCTTC.

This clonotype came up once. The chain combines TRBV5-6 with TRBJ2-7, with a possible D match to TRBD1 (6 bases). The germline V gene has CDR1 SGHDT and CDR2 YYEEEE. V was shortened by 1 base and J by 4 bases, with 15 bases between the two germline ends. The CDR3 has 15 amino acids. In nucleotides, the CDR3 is TGTGCCAGCAGCTTGATCCCAGGGGATCAGTACGAGCAGTACTTC. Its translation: CASSLIPGDQYEQYF.

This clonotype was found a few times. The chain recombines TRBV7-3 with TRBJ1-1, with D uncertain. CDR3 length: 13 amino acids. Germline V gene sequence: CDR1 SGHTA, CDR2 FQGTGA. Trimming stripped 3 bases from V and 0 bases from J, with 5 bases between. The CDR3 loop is CASSLYMNTEAFF. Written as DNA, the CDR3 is TGTGCCAGCAGCTTGTATATGAACACTGAAGCTTTCTTT.